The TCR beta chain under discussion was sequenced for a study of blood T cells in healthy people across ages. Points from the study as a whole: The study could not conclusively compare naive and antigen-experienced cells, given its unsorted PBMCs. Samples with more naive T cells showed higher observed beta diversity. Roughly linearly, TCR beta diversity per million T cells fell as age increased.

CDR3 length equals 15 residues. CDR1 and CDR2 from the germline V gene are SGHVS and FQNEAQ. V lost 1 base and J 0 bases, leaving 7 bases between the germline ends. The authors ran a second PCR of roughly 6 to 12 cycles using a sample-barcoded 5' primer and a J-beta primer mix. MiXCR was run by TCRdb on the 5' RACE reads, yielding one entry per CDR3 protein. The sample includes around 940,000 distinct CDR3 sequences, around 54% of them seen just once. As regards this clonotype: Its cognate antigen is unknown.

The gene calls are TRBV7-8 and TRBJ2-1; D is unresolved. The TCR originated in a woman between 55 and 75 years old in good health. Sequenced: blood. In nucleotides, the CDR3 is TGTGCCAGCAGCTTAGTCTGGGGCTCCTACAATGAGCAGTTCTTC. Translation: CASSLVWGSYNEQFF.